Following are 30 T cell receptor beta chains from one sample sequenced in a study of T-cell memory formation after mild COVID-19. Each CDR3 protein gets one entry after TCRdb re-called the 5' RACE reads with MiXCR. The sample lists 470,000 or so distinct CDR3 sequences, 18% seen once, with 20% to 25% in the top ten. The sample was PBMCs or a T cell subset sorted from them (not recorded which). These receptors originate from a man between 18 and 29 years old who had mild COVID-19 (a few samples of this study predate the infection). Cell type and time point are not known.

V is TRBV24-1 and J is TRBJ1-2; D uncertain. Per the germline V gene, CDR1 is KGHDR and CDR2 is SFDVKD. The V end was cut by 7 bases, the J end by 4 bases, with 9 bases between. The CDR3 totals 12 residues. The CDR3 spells CATRPPGYGYTF. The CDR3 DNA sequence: TGTGCCACCAGACCCCCTGGCTATGGCTACACCTTC.

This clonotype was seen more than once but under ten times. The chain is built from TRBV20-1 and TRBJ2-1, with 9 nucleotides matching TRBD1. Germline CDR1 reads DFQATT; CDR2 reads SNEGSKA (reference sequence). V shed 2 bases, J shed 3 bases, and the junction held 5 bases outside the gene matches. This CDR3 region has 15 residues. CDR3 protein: CSARLQGAFYNEQFF. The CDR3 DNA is TGCAGTGCTAGACTACAGGGGGCCTTCTACAATGAGCAGTTCTTC.

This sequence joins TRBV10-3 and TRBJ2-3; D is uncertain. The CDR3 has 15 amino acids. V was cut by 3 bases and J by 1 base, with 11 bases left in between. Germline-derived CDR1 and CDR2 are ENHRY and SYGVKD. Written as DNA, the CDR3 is TGTGCCATCAGTGAAGGAGAGAGTGGCACAGATACGCAGTATTTT. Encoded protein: CAISEGESGTDTQYF.

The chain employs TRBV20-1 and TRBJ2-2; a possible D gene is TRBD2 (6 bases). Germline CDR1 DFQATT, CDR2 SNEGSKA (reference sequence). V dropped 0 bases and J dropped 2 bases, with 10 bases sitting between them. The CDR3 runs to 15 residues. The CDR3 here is CSARDVGGNTGELFF. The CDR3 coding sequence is TGCAGTGCTAGAGATGTGGGGGGAAACACCGGGGAGCTGTTTTTT.

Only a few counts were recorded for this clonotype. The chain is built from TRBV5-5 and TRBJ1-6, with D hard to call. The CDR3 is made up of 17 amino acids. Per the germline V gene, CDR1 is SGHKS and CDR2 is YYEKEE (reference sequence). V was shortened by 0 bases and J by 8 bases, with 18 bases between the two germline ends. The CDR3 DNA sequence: TGTGCCAGCAGCTTGGGACCGCAGTTTCGGTGGGATTCACCCCTCCACTTT. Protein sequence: CASSLGPQFRWDSPLHF. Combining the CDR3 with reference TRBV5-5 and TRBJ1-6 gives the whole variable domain DAGVTQSPTHLIKTRGQQVTLRCSPISGHKSVSWYQQVLGQGPQFIFQYYEKEERGRGNFPDRFSARQFPNYSSELNVNALLLGDSALYLCASSLGPQFRWDSPLHFGNGTRLTVT.

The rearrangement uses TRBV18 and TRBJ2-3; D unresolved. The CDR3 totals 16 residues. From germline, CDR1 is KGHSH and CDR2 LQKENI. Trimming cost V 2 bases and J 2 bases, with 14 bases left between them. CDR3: CASSPSRLSLTDTQYF. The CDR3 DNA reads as TGTGCCAGCTCACCAAGCCGTTTATCCCTCACAGATACGCAGTATTTT.

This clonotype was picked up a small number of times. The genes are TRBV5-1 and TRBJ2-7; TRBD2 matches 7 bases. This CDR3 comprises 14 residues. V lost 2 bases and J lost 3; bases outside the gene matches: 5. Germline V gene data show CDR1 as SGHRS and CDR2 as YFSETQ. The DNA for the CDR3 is TGCGCCAGCAGCTTTCGGGGGGAAGGCTACGAGCAGTACTTC. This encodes CASSFRGEGYEQYF.

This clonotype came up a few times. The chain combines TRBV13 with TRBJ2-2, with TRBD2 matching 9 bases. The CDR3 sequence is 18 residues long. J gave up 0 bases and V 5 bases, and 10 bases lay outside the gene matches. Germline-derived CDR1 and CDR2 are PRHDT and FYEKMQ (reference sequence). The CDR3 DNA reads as TGTGCCAGCAGCCTCCGTAGCGGGGGCCCTCCGAACACCGGGGAGCTGTTTTTT. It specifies CASSLRSGGPPNTGELFF.

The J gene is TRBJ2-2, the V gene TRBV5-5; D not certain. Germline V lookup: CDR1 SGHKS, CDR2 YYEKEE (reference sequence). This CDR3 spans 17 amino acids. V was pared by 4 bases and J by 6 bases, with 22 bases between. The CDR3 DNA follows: TGTGCCAGCAGCCGACCCCAAGACCAACTGGGCCCCGGGGAGCTGTTTTTT. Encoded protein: CASSRPQDQLGPGELFF.

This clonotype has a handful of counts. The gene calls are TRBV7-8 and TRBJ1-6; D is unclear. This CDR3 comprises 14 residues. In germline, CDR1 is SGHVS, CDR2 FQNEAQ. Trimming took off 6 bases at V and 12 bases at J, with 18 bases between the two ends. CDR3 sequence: CASRLGQIEEPLHF. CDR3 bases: TGTGCCAGCAGACTAGGCCAGATTGAGGAACCCCTCCACTTT.

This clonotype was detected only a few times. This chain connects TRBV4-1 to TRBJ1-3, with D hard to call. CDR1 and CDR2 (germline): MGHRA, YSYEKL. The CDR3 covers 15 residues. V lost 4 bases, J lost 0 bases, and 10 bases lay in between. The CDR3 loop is CASSLGAYSGNTIYF. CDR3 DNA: TGCGCCAGCAGCCTGGGCGCCTACTCTGGAAACACCATATATTTT.

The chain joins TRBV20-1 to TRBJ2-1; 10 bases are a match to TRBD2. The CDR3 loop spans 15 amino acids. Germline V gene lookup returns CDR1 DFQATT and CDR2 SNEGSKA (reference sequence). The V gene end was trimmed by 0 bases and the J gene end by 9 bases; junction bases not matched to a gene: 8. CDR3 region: CSARDPSGGAGEQFF. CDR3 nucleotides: TGCAGTGCTAGAGATCCCAGCGGGGGGGCCGGTGAGCAGTTCTTC.

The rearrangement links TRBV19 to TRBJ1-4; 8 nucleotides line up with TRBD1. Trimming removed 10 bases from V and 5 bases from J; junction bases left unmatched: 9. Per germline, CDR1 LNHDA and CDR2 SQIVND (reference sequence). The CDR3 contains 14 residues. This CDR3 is CATGTGARNEKLFF. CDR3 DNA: TGTGCCACCGGGACAGGTGCTCGAAATGAAAAACTGTTTTTT. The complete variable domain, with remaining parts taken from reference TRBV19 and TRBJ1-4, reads DGGITQSPKYLFRKEGQNVTLSCEQNLNHDAMYWYRQDPGQGLRLIYYSQIVNDFQKGDIAEGYSVSREKKESFPLTVTSAQKNPTAFYLCATGTGARNEKLFFGSGTQLSVL.

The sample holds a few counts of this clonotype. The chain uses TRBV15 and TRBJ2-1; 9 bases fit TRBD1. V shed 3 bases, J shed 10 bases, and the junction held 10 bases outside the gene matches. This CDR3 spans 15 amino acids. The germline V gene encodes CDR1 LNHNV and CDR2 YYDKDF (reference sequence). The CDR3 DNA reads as TGTGCCACCAGCAGGGGGGGGACAGGGAGGAACGAGCAGTTCTTC. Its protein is CATSRGGTGRNEQFF.

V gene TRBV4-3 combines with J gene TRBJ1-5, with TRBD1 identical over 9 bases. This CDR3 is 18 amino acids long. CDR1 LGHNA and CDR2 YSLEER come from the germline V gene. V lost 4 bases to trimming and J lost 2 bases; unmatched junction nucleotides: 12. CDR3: CASSPNRQGVSGNQPQHF. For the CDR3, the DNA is TGCGCCAGCAGCCCGAATCGACAGGGGGTTTCGGGCAATCAGCCCCAGCATTTT.

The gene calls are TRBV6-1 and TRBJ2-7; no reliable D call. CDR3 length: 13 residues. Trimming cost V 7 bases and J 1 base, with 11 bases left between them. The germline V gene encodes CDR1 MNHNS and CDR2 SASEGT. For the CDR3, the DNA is TGTGCCAGCAACCGAGACATGTCCTACGAGCAGTACTTC. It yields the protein CASNRDMSYEQYF.

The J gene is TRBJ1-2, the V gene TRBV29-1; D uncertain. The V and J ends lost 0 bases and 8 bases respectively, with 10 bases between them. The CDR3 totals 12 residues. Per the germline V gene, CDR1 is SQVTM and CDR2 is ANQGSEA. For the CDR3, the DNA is TGCAGCGTTGAAGATCCGGGCGGCGGCTACACCTTC. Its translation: CSVEDPGGGYTF.

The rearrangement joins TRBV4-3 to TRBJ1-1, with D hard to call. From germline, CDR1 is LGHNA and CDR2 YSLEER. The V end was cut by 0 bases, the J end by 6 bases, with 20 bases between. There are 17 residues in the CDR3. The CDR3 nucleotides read TGCGCCAGCAGCCAAGAGGCTGCGAGAAGAGGGCAAGCTGAAGCTTTCTTT. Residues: CASSQEAARRGQAEAFF.

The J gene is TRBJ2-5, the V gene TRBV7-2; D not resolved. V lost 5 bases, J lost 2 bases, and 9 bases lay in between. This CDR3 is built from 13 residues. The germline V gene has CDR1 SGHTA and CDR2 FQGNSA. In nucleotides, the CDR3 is TGTGCCAGCAGCGCGGCGCGTCAAGAGACCCAGTACTTC. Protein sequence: CASSAARQETQYF.

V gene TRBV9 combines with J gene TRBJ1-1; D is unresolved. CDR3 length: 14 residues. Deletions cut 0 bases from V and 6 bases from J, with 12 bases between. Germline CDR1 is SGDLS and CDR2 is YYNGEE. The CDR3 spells CASSVGQRVSEAFF. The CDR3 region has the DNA TGTGCCAGCAGCGTAGGGCAGAGGGTATCTGAAGCTTTCTTT.

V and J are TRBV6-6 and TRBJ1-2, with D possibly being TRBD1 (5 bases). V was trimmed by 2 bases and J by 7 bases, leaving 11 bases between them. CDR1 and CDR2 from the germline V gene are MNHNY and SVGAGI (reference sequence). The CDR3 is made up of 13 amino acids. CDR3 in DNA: TGTGCCAGCAGTTACCTGGGTAGGGGTGGCTACACCTTC. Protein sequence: CASSYLGRGGYTF.

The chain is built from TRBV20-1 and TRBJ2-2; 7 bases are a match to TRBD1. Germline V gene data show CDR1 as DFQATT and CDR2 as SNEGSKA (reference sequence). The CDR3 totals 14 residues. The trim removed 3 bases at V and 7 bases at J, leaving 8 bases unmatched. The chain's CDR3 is CSASRGQIVGELFF. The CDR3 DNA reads TGCAGTGCTAGTCGGGGACAGATCGTCGGGGAGCTGTTTTTT.

The CDR3 region has the DNA TGCAGTGCTAGGGGCCGGGCCCCGGGAGGCTACACCTTC. Its translation: CSARGRAPGGYTF. J is TRBJ1-2 and V is TRBV20-1; D gene ambiguous. The CDR3 extends over 13 amino acids. CDR1 is DFQATT, CDR2 SNEGSKA, per germline (reference sequence). The ends were cut back, 3 bases at V and 8 bases at J, with 16 bases in the middle.

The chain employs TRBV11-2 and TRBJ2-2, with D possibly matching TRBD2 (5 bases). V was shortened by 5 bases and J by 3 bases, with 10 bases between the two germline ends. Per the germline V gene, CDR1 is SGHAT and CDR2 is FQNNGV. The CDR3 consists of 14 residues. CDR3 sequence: CASSTGGHTGELFF. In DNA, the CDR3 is TGTGCCAGCAGCACCGGCGGGCACACCGGGGAGCTGTTTTTT.

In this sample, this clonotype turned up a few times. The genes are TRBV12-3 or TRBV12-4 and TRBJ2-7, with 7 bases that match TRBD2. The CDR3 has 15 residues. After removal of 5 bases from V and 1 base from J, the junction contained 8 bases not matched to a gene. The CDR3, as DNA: TGTGCCAGCAGTGCCCCGGCGCGGGGGTCCTACGAGCAGTACTTC. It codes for CASSAPARGSYEQYF.

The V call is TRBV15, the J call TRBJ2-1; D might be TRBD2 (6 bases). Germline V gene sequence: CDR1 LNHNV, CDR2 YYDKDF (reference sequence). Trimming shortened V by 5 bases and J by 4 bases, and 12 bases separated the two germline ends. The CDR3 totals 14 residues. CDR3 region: CATSREWGYNEQFF. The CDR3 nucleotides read TGTGCCACCAGCCGGGAGTGGGGTTACAATGAGCAGTTCTTC.

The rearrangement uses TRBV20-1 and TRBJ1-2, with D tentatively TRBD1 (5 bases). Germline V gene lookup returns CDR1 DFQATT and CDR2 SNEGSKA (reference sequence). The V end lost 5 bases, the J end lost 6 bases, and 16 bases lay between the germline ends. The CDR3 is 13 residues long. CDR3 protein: CSAGRGDRNGYTF. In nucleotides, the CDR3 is TGCAGTGCTGGGCGGGGCGACAGAAATGGCTACACCTTC.

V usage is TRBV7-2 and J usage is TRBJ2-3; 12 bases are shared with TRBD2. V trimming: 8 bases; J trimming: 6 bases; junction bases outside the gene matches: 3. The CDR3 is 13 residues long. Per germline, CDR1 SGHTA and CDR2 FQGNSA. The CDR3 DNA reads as TGTGCCAGCCAGACTAGCGGGGGTGATACGCAGTATTTT. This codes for CASQTSGGDTQYF.

Written as DNA, the CDR3 is TGTGCCAGCAGCTTAGAGGTCAGGGCCTATGGCTACACCTTC. This codes for CASSLEVRAYGYTF. The rearrangement links TRBV7-2 to TRBJ1-2; possibly TRBD1 for D (5 bases). The CDR3 is 14 residues long. The V and J ends lost 1 base and 4 bases respectively, with 10 bases between them. From germline, CDR1 is SGHTA and CDR2 FQGNSA.

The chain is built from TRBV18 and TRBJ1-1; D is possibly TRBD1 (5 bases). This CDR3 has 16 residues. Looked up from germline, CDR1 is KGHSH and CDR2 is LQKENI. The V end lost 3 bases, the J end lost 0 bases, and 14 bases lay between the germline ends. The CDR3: CASSPWAGTMNTEAFF. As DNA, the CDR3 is TGTGCCAGCTCACCCTGGGCAGGGACCATGAACACTGAAGCTTTCTTT.